This entry describes one T cell receptor (beta chain). What it recognizes is unknown. PCR primers comprised 60 Vbeta and 13 Jbeta primers. Repertoires were generated with immunoSEQ multiplex PCR, while TCRdb's copy carries only in-frame clones and drops some. The sample carries some 150,000 clones, roughly 71% recorded once. These data come from a study of cytomegalovirus exposure and HLA in healthy donors. Germline V lookup: CDR1 SGDLS, CDR2 YYNGEE. V shed 3 bases and J shed 7 bases, with 14 bases lying between them. This CDR3 spans 14 amino acids. Study-level results: In a later analysis, HLA-associated beta chains showed higher expansion and lower generation probabilities than comparable chains. Later work found that TCR association rates differed between HLA loci; DRB1 had the most and HLA-C the fewest. Being productive about 87% or about 30% of the time was typical of most TCR beta V segments in an earlier analysis. Roughly uniform depth of sequencing across donors was assumed in presence/absence analyses.

The chain couples TRBV9 to TRBJ1-3; D is uncertain. This clonotype was sampled from a man in his thirties or forties in good health and CMV-seronegative. The sample consisted of PBMCs. CDR3 amino acids: CASSALGRRNTIYF. CDR3 DNA sequence: TGTGCCAGCAGCGCACTAGGACGCAGGAACACCATATATTTT.